This TCR beta chain emerged from a study of T cells in Graves' hyperthyroidism and ophthalmopathy. Study results and caveats: Blood also contained most expanded thyroid clonotypes above 0.001.

Investigators excluded patients with uncontrolled infection, other autoimmune disease, pregnancy or lactation. There were TCR beta CDR3 regions amplified from RNA transcripts. Using the HTBI primer set, a first-round RT-PCR was run on the TCR CDR3. MiXCR, run by TCRdb on the multiplex PCR reads, gives a single entry per CDR3 protein. In the table there are about 270,000 distinct CDR3 sequences, approximately 23% of which are singletons. This clonotype was counted ten times or more. Its antigen is not identified. The CDR3 sequence is 15 residues long. Germline CDR1 reads SGHRS; CDR2 reads YFSETQ. The junction had 5 bases not matched to a gene; V was cut back by 0 bases and J by 6 bases.

The receptor comes from a woman aged 40 to 55 with Graves' ophthalmopathy. The chain employs TRBV5-1 and TRBJ1-5; TRBD1 matches at 8 bases. Material for sequencing was blood. This CDR3 is CASSLGTGLGQPQHF. DNA for the CDR3: TGCGCCAGCAGCTTGGGGACAGGGCTGGGTCAGCCCCAGCATTTT. Full variable domain (outside the CDR3, taken from reference TRBV5-1 and TRBJ1-5): KAGVTQTPRYLIKTRGQQVTLSCSPISGHRSVSWYQQTPGQGLQFLFEYFSETQRNKGNFPGRFSGRQFSNSRSEMNVSTLELGDSALYLCASSLGTGLGQPQHFGDGTRLSIL.